This T cell receptor (beta chain) was captured in a study of PD-L1 blockade in urothelial cancer. Study-wide results and caveats: Where pretreatment blood TCR clonality fell below the median, better survival was predicted.

Spiked synthetic TCR analogs estimated absolute template abundance per PCR. Assay: immunoSEQ multiplex PCR; the TCRdb copy retains only in-frame clones and omits some. Of about 120,000 clones listed, around 86% are singletons. Remarks on this clone: Its antigen is not known.

This sample's time point: peripheral blood 6 weeks after treatment start. The sequenced sample was PBMCs, obtained around atezolizumab (anti-PD-L1) treatment. This clonotype was sampled from a man aged 50 or older with urothelial cancer.

The CDR3 nucleotides read TGTGCCAGCAGTGAGCGGGATGAGCAGTTCTTC. Translation gives CASSERDEQFF. The chain carries TRBV2 and TRBJ2-1; D might be TRBD2 (5 bases). Germline values: CDR1 SNHLY, CDR2 FYNNEI. The CDR3 loop spans 11 amino acids. Trimming left V 3 bases short and J 8 bases short, with 5 bases between.